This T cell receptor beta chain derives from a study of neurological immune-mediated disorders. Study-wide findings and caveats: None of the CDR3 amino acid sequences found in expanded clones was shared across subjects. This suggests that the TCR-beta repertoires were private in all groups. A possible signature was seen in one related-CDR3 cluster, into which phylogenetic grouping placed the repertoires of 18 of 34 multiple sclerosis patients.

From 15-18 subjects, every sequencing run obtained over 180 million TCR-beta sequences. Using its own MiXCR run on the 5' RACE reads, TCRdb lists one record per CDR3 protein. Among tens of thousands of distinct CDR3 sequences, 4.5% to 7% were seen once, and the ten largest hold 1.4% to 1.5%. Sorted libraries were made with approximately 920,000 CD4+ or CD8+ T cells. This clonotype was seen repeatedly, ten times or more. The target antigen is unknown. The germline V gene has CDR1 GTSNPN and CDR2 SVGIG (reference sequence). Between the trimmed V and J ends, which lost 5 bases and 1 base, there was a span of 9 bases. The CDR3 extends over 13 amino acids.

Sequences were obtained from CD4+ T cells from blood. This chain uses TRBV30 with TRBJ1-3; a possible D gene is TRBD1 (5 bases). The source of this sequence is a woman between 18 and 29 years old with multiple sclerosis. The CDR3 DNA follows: TGTGCCTGGGGCCGACAGTCTGGAAACACCATATATTTT. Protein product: CAWGRQSGNTIYF.